This T cell receptor beta chain was profiled in a study of T cells in localized non-small cell lung cancer. This clone turned up a few times. Its antigen is not known. Repertoires were generated with immunoSEQ multiplex PCR, while TCRdb's copy carries only in-frame clones and drops some. This table has more than 3,000 clones, roughly 21% appearing once. Study-level points and caveats: The study detected a median 57 of the top 100 tumor clones in adjacent lung.

This TCR was recovered from a woman aged 40-69 years with stage I lung adenocarcinoma. Sample: lung tumor tissue, taken before any cancer treatment.

CDR3 protein: CSVEGVAGELFF. The DNA of the CDR3 is TGCAGCGTTGAAGGAGTTGCCGGGGAGCTGTTTTTT. This sequence joins TRBV29-1 and TRBJ2-2; D not certain. Between the trimmed V and J ends, which lost 1 base and 6 bases, there was a span of 6 bases. This CDR3 has 12 amino acids. The germline V gene encodes CDR1 SQVTM and CDR2 ANQGSEA.